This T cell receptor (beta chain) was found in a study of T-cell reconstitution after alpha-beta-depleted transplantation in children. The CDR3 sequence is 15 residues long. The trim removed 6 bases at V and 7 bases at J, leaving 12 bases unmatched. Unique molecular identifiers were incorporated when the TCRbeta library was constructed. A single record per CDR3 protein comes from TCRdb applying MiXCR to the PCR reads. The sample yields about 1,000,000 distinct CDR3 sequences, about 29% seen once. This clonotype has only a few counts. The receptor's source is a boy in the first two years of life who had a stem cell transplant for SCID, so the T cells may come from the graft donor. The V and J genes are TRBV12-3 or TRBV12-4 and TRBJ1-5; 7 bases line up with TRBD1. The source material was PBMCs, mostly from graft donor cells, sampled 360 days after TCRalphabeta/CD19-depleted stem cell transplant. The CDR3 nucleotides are TGTGCCAGCAGAACGGACAGGACGAAATCACAGCCCCAGCATTTT. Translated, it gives CASRTDRTKSQPQHF.